This TCR beta chain appears in the sequencing data of a study of Graves' ophthalmopathy and Graves' hyperthyroidism. V was cut by 4 bases and J by 4 bases, with 8 bases left in between. Germline CDR1 reads SGHTA; CDR2 reads FQGNSA. The CDR3 loop spans 12 amino acids. This clonotype was recorded many times. Amplified TCR beta CDR3 regions were obtained using RNA transcripts as template. RT-PCR with HTBI primers came first, then second-round multiplex PCR. A single record per CDR3 protein comes from TCRdb applying MiXCR to the multiplex PCR reads. This table has under 350,000 distinct CDR3 sequences, around a sixth appearing once.

The sequence was obtained from an adult man with Graves' ophthalmopathy. The sequencing sample was made of peripheral blood. V usage is TRBV7-2 and J usage is TRBJ2-7; D might be TRBD1 (6 bases). The CDR3 coding sequence is TGTGCCAGCAGCTCCGGACAGTACGAGCAGTACTTC. Translated: CASSSGQYEQYF.